These T cell receptor beta chains were read from a single sample in a study of cytomegalovirus exposure and HLA in healthy donors. Repertoires were generated with immunoSEQ multiplex PCR, while TCRdb's copy carries only in-frame clones and drops some. Among about 130,000 clones listed, roughly 78% were seen once. The sample comprised PBMCs. Receptors originate from a man aged 30 to 39 in good health. Both conserved end residues are part of each CDR3. Each record gives: D gene, clone size, J gene, V gene, CDR3 protein, CDR3 DNA. A D gene is named only where the DNA matches it firmly. Clone size is shown for a subset of rows, as once, few, many or a class of expanded clone.

>TRBD1|NA|TRBJ1-1|TRBV28
CASSTSGTGWGAAFF
TGTGCCAGCAGTACCTCCGGGACAGGGTGGGGGGCAGCTTTCTTT
>NA|NA|TRBJ2-3|TRBV2
CASHVGFSGTQYF
TGTGCCAGCCATGTTGGGTTTAGCGGTACGCAGTATTTT
>TRBD2|NA|TRBJ2-1|TRBV14
CASSQEAGLAYNEQFF
TGTGCCAGCAGCCAAGAGGCCGGACTAGCATACAATGAGCAGTTCTTC
>NA|NA|TRBJ2-7|TRBV5-1
CASSYDPGPYEQYF
TGCGCCAGCAGCTACGACCCAGGGCCCTACGAGCAGTACTTC
>TRBD2|once|TRBJ2-6|TRBV25-1
CASSEPSGRPGANVLTF
TGTGCCAGCAGTGAGCCGAGCGGGAGACCTGGGGCCAACGTCCTGACTTTC
>NA|NA|TRBJ2-7|TRBV28
CASSPSGALGAYEQYF
TGTGCCAGCAGTCCCTCGGGAGCGTTAGGGGCCTACGAGCAGTACTTC
>NA|NA|TRBJ2-5|TRBV18
CASSPSLQETQYF
TGTGCCAGCTCACCTTCCCTCCAAGAGACCCAGTACTTC
>TRBD2|once|TRBJ2-1|TRBV4-3
CASSRGTSSGSDNEQFF
TGCGCCAGCAGTCGCGGCACTTCGAGCGGGAGTGACAATGAGCAGTTCTTC
>TRBD2|once|TRBJ2-5|TRBV27
CASSLTPSLAGDQETQYF
TGTGCCAGCAGTTTAACACCATCACTAGCGGGAGATCAAGAGACCCAGTACTTC
>TRBD1|NA|TRBJ1-5|TRBV28
CASSTPGTGYQHF
TGTGCCAGCAGCACACCGGGGACAGGGTATCAGCATTTT
>NA|NA|TRBJ1-5|TRBV7-2
CASSLGLLIGPQHF
TGTGCCAGCAGCTTAGGACTTCTAATCGGGCCCCAGCATTTT
>TRBD1|NA|TRBJ2-3|TRBV7-3
CASSFPGGKTDTQYF
TGTGCCAGCAGCTTTCCAGGGGGCAAGACAGATACGCAGTATTTT
>NA|NA|TRBJ2-7|TRBV6-1
CASTAPGSYEQYF
TGTGCCAGCACTGCCCCGGGCTCCTACGAGCAGTACTTC
>TRBD2|NA|TRBJ2-7|TRBV4-3
CASSQERFAGGRENEQYF
TGCGCCAGCAGCCAAGAACGGTTCGCGGGCGGGAGGGAGAACGAGCAGTACTTC
>TRBD2|NA|TRBJ2-2|TRBV9
CASSVGGRNTGELFF
TGTGCCAGCAGCGTAGGCGGGAGGAACACCGGGGAGCTGTTTTTT
>TRBD2|NA|TRBJ2-1|TRBV4-1
CASSQDPGLAGRNEQFF
TGCGCCAGCAGCCAAGACCCGGGACTAGCGGGGCGCAATGAGCAGTTCTTC
>TRBD1|NA|TRBJ2-1|TRBV6-5
CASSYYGTGGLEQFF
TGTGCCAGCAGTTACTATGGGACAGGGGGCCTTGAGCAGTTCTTC
>TRBD1|few|TRBJ2-7|TRBV25-1
CASSEGGQGAYEQYF
TGTGCCAGCAGTGAAGGAGGCCAGGGGGCCTACGAGCAGTACTTC
>NA|few|TRBJ1-2|TRBV5-1
CASSSTHRDLNPGGYTF
TGCGCCAGCAGTTCTACCCACCGGGACTTAAACCCGGGGGGCTACACCTTC
>TRBD1|NA|TRBJ1-2|TRBV7-2
CASSLDATGGHGYTF
TGTGCCAGCAGCTTAGACGCCACAGGGGGCCACGGCTACACCTTC
>NA|NA|TRBJ2-5|TRBV13
CASSPFQEEETQYF
TGTGCCAGCAGCCCGTTTCAGGAGGAAGAGACCCAGTACTTC
>NA|NA|TRBJ1-6|TRBV5-6
CASSRQADNSPLHF
TGTGCCAGCAGTAGACAGGCCGACAATTCACCCCTCCACTTT
>NA|NA|TRBJ1-3|TRBV28
CASSLWSVGNTIYF
TGTGCCAGCAGTTTATGGTCGGTTGGAAACACCATATATTTT
>TRBD2|NA|TRBJ2-5|TRBV10-3
CAISESLAGGYEETQYF
TGTGCCATCAGTGAGTCTCTAGCGGGAGGATACGAAGAGACCCAGTACTTC
>TRBD2|NA|TRBJ2-1|TRBV5-8
CASSLFGLAGVSSYNEQFF
TGTGCCAGCAGCTTGTTCGGCCTAGCGGGAGTTTCTTCCTACAATGAGCAGTTCTTC
>NA|NA|TRBJ2-1|TRBV15
CATSRGRGVGYNEQFF
TGTGCCACCAGCAGAGGGAGGGGAGTGGGATACAATGAGCAGTTCTTC
>NA|NA|TRBJ1-1|TRBV7-3
CASSSRANTEAFF
TGTGCCAGCAGCTCGCGGGCTAACACTGAAGCTTTCTTT
>NA|NA|TRBJ2-2|TRBV5-8
CASNMGRDAGELFF
TGTGCCAGCAACATGGGGCGGGACGCCGGGGAGCTGTTTTTT
>NA|NA|TRBJ1-2|TRBV11-2
CASSLTDFYGYTF
TGTGCCAGCAGCCTGACAGATTTTTATGGCTACACCTTC
>NA|NA|TRBJ2-1|TRBV19
CASRTRGLSGNEQFF
TGTGCCAGTAGGACTAGAGGGCTCTCTGGCAATGAGCAGTTCTTC
>TRBD1|NA|TRBJ1-6|TRBV7-9
CSSSFDRGQINSPLHF
TGTTCCAGCAGCTTCGACAGGGGACAGATAAATTCACCCCTCCACTTT
>TRBD1|NA|TRBJ2-4|TRBV13
CASSLIGQGGHIQYF
TGTGCCAGCAGCTTAATCGGACAGGGCGGACACATTCAGTACTTC
>TRBD1|NA|TRBJ1-5|TRBV7-9
CSSSSGQGGWQPQHF
TGTTCCAGCAGCTCGGGACAGGGAGGATGGCAGCCCCAGCATTTT